In its sample, the clone carrying this TCR beta chain was seen a few times. Through a sample-barcoded 5' primer and a J-beta primer mix, a second PCR was run for about 6 to 11 cycles. One entry per CDR3 protein results from TCRdb running MiXCR on the 5' RACE reads. The table includes approximately 800,000 distinct CDR3 sequences, approximately 25% detected once. Trimming removed 4 bases from V and 6 bases from J, with 16 bases in between. Per germline, CDR1 SGHTA and CDR2 FQGNSA. The CDR3 is 14 amino acids. The data originate from a study of blood T cells in healthy people across ages. These same records also appear under a second study, on T cells of mothers and their children.

Sequenced: blood. This sequence was found in a boy aged 5-17 years in good health. The chain combines TRBV7-2 with TRBJ2-7; D perhaps matches TRBD1 (6 bases). Here the CDR3 DNA reads TGTGCCAGCAGCTACCGGGACCCAGGGGTCGAGCAGTACTTC. Translating it yields CASSYRDPGVEQYF.